The 22 T cell receptor beta chains in this list originate from one sample, sequenced in a study of shared clonotypes between healthy human individuals. The assay was immunoSEQ multiplex PCR, and TCRdb's table has in-frame clones only and misses some. The sample lists 2 million to 2.5 million clones; about 95% were seen once. Sequencing input: naive CD4+ T cells sorted from blood. Subset: CD45RA+ positively selected. The receptors derive from a man aged 18 to 35 in good health.

The chain couples TRBV29-1 to TRBJ2-1; D is ambiguous. The V gene lost 8 bases and the J gene lost 13 bases, with 21 bases spanning the gap. The CDR3 totals 12 residues. The germline V gene encodes CDR1 SQVTM and CDR2 ANQGSEA. CDR3 sequence: CSHVGIAMTQFF. DNA of the CDR3: TGCAGCCATGTGGGGATCGCAATGACCCAGTTCTTC.

V usage is TRBV6-1 and J usage is TRBJ1-6; TRBD1 might be the D (5 bases). The CDR3 has 15 residues. Germline CDR1 MNHNS, CDR2 SASEGT. V lost 6 bases, J lost 5 bases, and 14 bases lay in between. This CDR3 is CASRGGTADNSPLHF. The CDR3, as DNA: TGTGCCAGCAGGGGTGGGACGGCAGATAATTCACCCCTCCACTTT.

V usage is TRBV7-9 and J usage is TRBJ2-1; TRBD2 matches at 11 bases. V shed 3 bases, J shed 13 bases, and the junction held 2 bases outside the gene matches. The germline gives CDR1 SEHNR, CDR2 FQNEAQ (reference sequence). CDR3 length: 12 amino acids. DNA of the CDR3: TGTGCCAGCAGCTTCGGGACTAGCGGCCAGTTCTTC. It translates to CASSFGTSGQFF.

On this clone itself: An end of the junction does not agree with germline; a read error may underlie this. This rearrangement joins TRBV6-4 to TRBJ1-2; D call uncertain. Germline CDR1 and CDR2: MRHNA and SNTAGT. This CDR3 has 13 amino acids. The CDR3 DNA reads as TGTGCCATCAGTGAGCTGGAGGACTATGGCTACACCTTC. It specifies CAISELEDYGYTF.

The chain employs TRBV9 and TRBJ2-3, with D uncertain. CDR3 length equals 16 residues. The germline V and J ends were trimmed by 0 bases and 1 base, with 12 bases remaining between them. Germline V gene data show CDR1 as SGDLS and CDR2 as YYNGEE. CDR3 sequence reads: CASSVGPVEGTDTQYF. The CDR3 nucleotides read TGTGCCAGCAGCGTAGGGCCCGTCGAAGGCACAGATACGCAGTATTTT.

The J gene is TRBJ1-4, the V gene TRBV6-6, with D uncertain. Trimming removed 5 bases at V and 3 bases at J, with 16 bases between. The CDR3 totals 16 residues. Germline-derived CDR1 and CDR2 are MNHNY and SVGAGI (reference sequence). The CDR3 DNA reads TGTGCCAGCAGTCAGTCGGGTTTCGGGGCTAATGAAAAACTGTTTTTT. Protein: CASSQSGFGANEKLFF.

The chain employs TRBV7-2 and TRBJ2-5; the match to TRBD2 covers 11 bases. There are 15 residues in the CDR3. Germline CDR1 and CDR2: SGHTA and FQGNSA. V dropped 1 base and J dropped 7; count of bases not matched to a gene: 5. CDR3 sequence: CASSLETSGVMTQYF. The CDR3 DNA reads as TGTGCCAGCAGCTTAGAGACTAGCGGGGTGATGACCCAGTACTTC.

This clone was picked up one time. The gene calls are TRBV11-3 and TRBJ2-2, with D possibly being TRBD1 (5 bases). CDR3 length: 12 amino acids. V lost 5 bases, J lost 8 bases, and 9 bases lay in between. CDR1 and CDR2 (germline): SGHNT, YENEEA. The CDR3: CASSVREGELFF. CDR3 in DNA: TGTGCCAGCAGCGTCAGGGAAGGGGAGCTGTTTTTT.

This clone occurred once. The rearrangement joins TRBV6-5 to TRBJ2-7; D not certain. Trimming took off 5 bases at V and 3 bases at J, with 11 bases between the two ends. This CDR3 has 13 amino acids. Germline assignment: CDR1 MNHEY and CDR2 SVGAGI. The chain's CDR3 is CASSLYSHYEQYF. CDR3 DNA sequence: TGTGCCAGCAGTCTCTACAGTCACTACGAGCAGTACTTC.

V is TRBV6-1 and J is TRBJ1-5, with 9 positions matching TRBD1. Germline CDR1 and CDR2: MNHNS and SASEGT. The CDR3 spans 15 residues. Unmatched junction bases numbered 8, after V lost 7 bases and J lost 4 bases. Here the CDR3 DNA reads TGTGCCAGCACGGGGGGGGACAGGGCTAATCAGCCCCAGCATTTT. It translates to CASTGGDRANQPQHF.

The chain carries TRBV6-1 and TRBJ1-5; D is uncertain. The V end was cut by 0 bases, the J end by 3 bases, with 9 bases between. This CDR3 comprises 15 residues. CDR1 and CDR2 (germline): MNHNS, SASEGT. CDR3 in amino acids: CASSEAETHNQPQHF. The CDR3 DNA is TGTGCCAGCAGTGAAGCGGAGACGCACAATCAGCCCCAGCATTTT.

This clone was detected a few times. V gene TRBV4-1 combines with J gene TRBJ1-6, with D perhaps matching TRBD1 (5 bases). The CDR3 totals 16 residues. Germline assignment: CDR1 MGHRA and CDR2 YSYEKL. V was cut by 0 bases and J by 8 bases, with 14 bases left in between. The CDR3 region is CASSQEGTGVYSPLHF. The CDR3 DNA reads as TGCGCCAGCAGCCAAGAGGGAACAGGTGTTTATTCACCCCTCCACTTT.

This clone came up once. The chain employs TRBV19 and TRBJ1-6; tentative D call: TRBD1 (5 bases). The CDR3 is 15 residues long. Germline-derived CDR1 and CDR2 are LNHDA and SQIVND (reference sequence). V dropped 7 bases and J dropped 6 bases, with 16 bases sitting between them. In nucleotides, the CDR3 is TGTGCCAGTACCCCTGGGGGGAGCTCTAATTCACCCCTCCACTTT. Translating gives CASTPGGSSNSPLHF.

The rearrangement uses TRBV5-1 and TRBJ2-7, with TRBD2 matching 8 bases. The CDR3 totals 13 residues. V shed 1 base, J shed 7 bases, and the junction held 4 bases outside the gene matches. Germline CDR1 is SGHRS and CDR2 is YFSETQ. CDR3 sequence: CASSLTASGEQYF. As DNA, the CDR3 is TGCGCCAGCAGCTTGACAGCTAGCGGGGAGCAGTACTTC. Together with reference TRBV5-1 and TRBJ2-7, the CDR3 gives the full variable domain: KAGVTQTPRYLIKTRGQQVTLSCSPISGHRSVSWYQQTPGQGLQFLFEYFSETQRNKGNFPGRFSGRQFSNSRSEMNVSTLELGDSALYLCASSLTASGEQYFGPGTRLTVT.

CDR3 residues: CAISGKGYGELFF. CDR3 nucleotide sequence: TGTGCCATCAGTGGAAAGGGCTACGGGGAGCTGTTTTTT. The gene calls are TRBV10-3 and TRBJ2-2; no clear D gene. Deletions cut 4 bases from V and 7 bases from J, with 10 bases between. There are 13 residues in the CDR3. Germline loops: CDR1 ENHRY, CDR2 SYGVKD.

The genes are TRBV19 and TRBJ2-6; the match to TRBD2 covers 9 bases. V lost 7 bases to trimming and J lost 3 bases; unmatched junction nucleotides: 13. There are 18 residues in the CDR3. Germline CDR1 and CDR2: LNHDA and SQIVND (reference sequence). The CDR3 reads CASNVGSSGGFGANVLTF. CDR3 sequence (DNA): TGTGCCAGTAATGTGGGGAGTAGCGGGGGCTTTGGGGCCAACGTCCTGACTTTC.

The rearrangement uses TRBV5-1 and TRBJ1-1; maybe TRBD1 (6 bases). This CDR3 has 13 residues. The V gene lost 3 bases and the J gene lost 6 bases, with 12 bases spanning the gap. From germline, CDR1 is SGHRS and CDR2 YFSETQ. CDR3 coding DNA: TGCGCCAGCAGCTACAACGGACAGTCTGAAGCTTTCTTT. Protein sequence: CASSYNGQSEAFF.

This chain connects TRBV4-1 to TRBJ2-3; D ambiguous. CDR1 and CDR2 (germline): MGHRA, YSYEKL. CDR3 length equals 13 residues. V was shortened by 3 bases and J by 0 bases, with 4 bases between the two germline ends. In nucleotides, the CDR3 is TGCGCCAGCAGCCACCCAAGCACAGATACGCAGTATTTT. This translates into CASSHPSTDTQYF.

The V call is TRBV28, the J call TRBJ1-3; 10 bases match TRBD1. Unmatched junction bases numbered 3, after V lost 8 bases and J lost 2 bases. The CDR3 loop spans 14 amino acids. Germline assignment: CDR1 MDHEN and CDR2 SYDVKM. CDR3 DNA: TGTGCCAGCCGGGGACAGGGGACTGGAAACACCATATATTTT. This sequence encodes CASRGQGTGNTIYF.

The chain joins TRBV6-1 to TRBJ1-1; no clear D gene. The CDR3 runs 15 residues. Germline values: CDR1 MNHNS, CDR2 SASEGT. Deletions cut 2 bases from V and 0 bases from J, with 10 bases between. CDR3 region: CASSEQANLNTEAFF. CDR3 sequence (DNA): TGTGCCAGCAGTGAACAGGCCAATTTGAACACTGAAGCTTTCTTT.

The gene calls are TRBV7-3 and TRBJ2-5, with 11 nucleotides matching TRBD2. Germline CDR1 reads SGHTA; CDR2 reads FQGTGA. This CDR3 is 15 amino acids long. The trim removed 5 bases at V and 2 bases at J, leaving 4 bases unmatched. The CDR3: CASSRGLADQETQYF. In DNA form, the CDR3 reads TGTGCCAGCAGCCGGGGACTAGCGGATCAAGAGACCCAGTACTTC.

The chain joins TRBV5-1 to TRBJ2-5, with D tentatively TRBD1 or TRBD2 (6 bases each). This CDR3 spans 17 amino acids. The V gene lost 0 bases and the J gene lost 1 base, with 16 bases spanning the gap. In germline, CDR1 is SGHRS, CDR2 YFSETQ. CDR3 residues: CASSLASGAMTQETQYF. CDR3 in DNA: TGCGCCAGCAGCTTGGCGTCGGGGGCGATGACCCAAGAGACCCAGTACTTC.